The 22 T cell receptor beta chains presented below share a single source sample, sequenced in a study of identical twins. Each CDR3 protein is one row after TCRdb ran MiXCR on the 5' RACE reads. The sample records 1.5 million to 2 million distinct CDR3 sequences, about 32% being singletons. The sample taken for sequencing was cord blood. Receptors were obtained from a newborn girl in good health.

The table lists this clonotype with a few counts. The rearrangement joins TRBV20-1 to TRBJ2-1, with a possible D match to TRBD2 (5 bases). Per the germline V gene, CDR1 is DFQATT and CDR2 is SNEGSKA (reference sequence). V shed 1 base and J shed 6 bases, with 19 bases lying between them. The CDR3 loop spans 16 amino acids. CDR3: CSARALGDWESNEQFF. The CDR3 DNA reads TGCAGTGCTAGAGCCCTCGGGGATTGGGAGTCCAATGAGCAGTTCTTC.

V gene TRBV12-3 or TRBV12-4 combines with J gene TRBJ2-1; D unclear. Trimming pared 2 bases from V and 0 bases from J, leaving 14 bases between. This CDR3 has 17 residues. Written as DNA, the CDR3 is TGTGCCAGCAGTTTAACCGGTCAGCTCCTCTCCTACAATGAGCAGTTCTTC. It translates to CASSLTGQLLSYNEQFF.

V gene TRBV27 combines with J gene TRBJ1-3; D ambiguous. This CDR3 region has 14 residues. The V end was cut by 2 bases, the J end by 7 bases, with 12 bases between. CDR1 MNHEY and CDR2 SMNVEV come from the germline V gene (reference sequence). In DNA, the CDR3 is TGTGCCAGCAGTTTAGGGCTCCGTGATAACACCATATATTTT. It yields the protein CASSLGLRDNTIYF.

This clonotype was detected a few times. The rearrangement uses TRBV6-2 or TRBV6-3 and TRBJ1-5, with D unclear. Looked up from germline, CDR1 is MNHEY and CDR2 is SVGEGT. The V end lost 6 bases, the J end lost 2 bases, and 20 bases lay between the germline ends. The CDR3 is 17 residues long. CDR3 amino acids: CASSHSPLTKGNQPQHF. The CDR3 nucleotides are TGTGCCAGCAGCCACTCCCCGTTAACGAAAGGCAATCAGCCCCAGCATTTT.

This clonotype has more than one count but fewer than ten. The rearrangement joins TRBV5-1 to TRBJ2-3; D possibly corresponds to TRBD2 (6 bases). Trimming pared 1 base from V and 4 bases from J, leaving 10 bases between. CDR3 length equals 14 residues. Germline V gives CDR1 SGHRS, CDR2 YFSETQ. This CDR3 reads CASSLYPGADTQYF. Here the CDR3 DNA reads TGCGCCAGCAGCTTGTATCCGGGGGCAGATACGCAGTATTTT.

This clonotype appeared many times. The chain uses TRBV27 and TRBJ2-7; TRBD1 agrees at 9 bases. There are 14 residues in the CDR3. V lost 1 base to trimming and J lost 5 bases; unmatched junction nucleotides: 3. Germline V gives CDR1 MNHEY, CDR2 SMNVEV (reference sequence). The CDR3 nucleotides are TGTGCCAGCAGTTTATACAGGGGGCTCGACGAGCAGTACTTC. Its protein is CASSLYRGLDEQYF.

This clonotype turned up a few times. J is TRBJ2-1 and V is TRBV20-1, with 10 bases identical to TRBD2. CDR3 size: 15 residues. The J segment lost 0 bases and the V segment lost 5 bases, leaving 4 bases of the junction unmatched. In germline, CDR1 is DFQATT, CDR2 SNEGSKA (reference sequence). Here the CDR3 DNA reads TGCAGTGCTTCGGGACTAGCGTTCTCCTACAATGAGCAGTTCTTC. Translation: CSASGLAFSYNEQFF.

The chain links TRBV20-1 to TRBJ2-7; 7 nucleotides align to TRBD2. Germline V CDR1 and CDR2: DFQATT, SNEGSKA (reference sequence). This CDR3 is 13 amino acids long. V trimming: 2 bases; J trimming: 2 bases; junction bases outside the gene matches: 3. The CDR3 here is CSARWGGAYEQYF. The CDR3 nucleotides read TGCAGTGCTAGATGGGGGGGGGCCTACGAGCAGTACTTC.

This clonotype was recorded a few times. The chain carries TRBV7-2 and TRBJ2-5, with D hard to call. V was cut by 1 base and J by 0 bases, with 9 bases left in between. The CDR3 extends over 15 amino acids. The germline gives CDR1 SGHTA, CDR2 FQGNSA. The CDR3 reads CASSLGEVYQETQYF. Written as DNA, the CDR3 is TGTGCCAGCAGCTTAGGAGAGGTGTACCAAGAGACCCAGTACTTC.

Concerning this clonotype itself: One end of the junction varies from germline; a read error may be responsible. The genes are TRBV3-1 and TRBJ2-1, with D possibly being TRBD1 or TRBD2 (5 bases each). This CDR3 is built from 15 residues. Germline lookup yields CDR1 LGHDT and CDR2 YNNKEL (reference sequence). The CDR3 reads CASSQLRARGWERFF. The CDR3 region has the DNA TGTGCCAGCAGCCAACTCAGAGCAAGGGGCTGGGAGCGGTTCTTC.

To note about this clonotype: With a much larger clone just one base away, this may be a read error. Here the CDR3 DNA reads TGCAGCGTTAAGGTCCGGCTAGCGGGGCTCTACGAGCAGTACTTC. Its protein product is CSVKVRLAGLYEQYF. The chain has TRBV29-1 and TRBJ2-7, with 9 bases aligning to TRBD2. Germline lookup yields CDR1 SQVTM and CDR2 ANQGSEA. CDR3 length: 15 residues. With V trimmed by 5 bases and J by 3 bases, 11 bases remained unmatched.

The rearrangement joins TRBV20-1 to TRBJ2-3, with D possibly matching TRBD2 (5 bases). Germline lookup yields CDR1 DFQATT and CDR2 SNEGSKA (reference sequence). The CDR3 runs to 10 residues. The CDR3 sequence is CSPGKDTQYF. The CDR3 region has the DNA TGCAGCCCGGGAAAAGATACGCAGTATTTT.

This chain links TRBV18 with TRBJ1-6, with D hard to call. This CDR3 is 13 amino acids long. V was cut by 8 bases and J by 7 bases, with 12 bases left in between. Germline CDR1 and CDR2: KGHSH and LQKENI. This CDR3 reads CASNPARNSPLHF. The CDR3, as DNA: TGTGCCAGCAATCCAGCTAGAAATTCACCCCTCCACTTT.

This clonotype appeared a few times. The V and J genes are TRBV11-2 and TRBJ2-7; 9 bases are a match to TRBD1. Germline V lookup: CDR1 SGHAT, CDR2 FQNNGV. J gave up 5 bases and V 5 bases, and 7 bases lay outside the gene matches. The CDR3 is made up of 14 amino acids. CDR3 bases: TGTGCCAGCAGCCCGGGACAGGGTAGGAACGAGCAGTACTTC. This translates into CASSPGQGRNEQYF.

A remark on this clonotype: A junction end diverges from the germline sequence, so it may reflect a read error. This chain links TRBV24-1 with TRBJ2-5, with 10 bases fitting TRBD1. Gene TRBJ2-7 matches the end of the DNA better, so the J call may be wrong. Germline lookup yields CDR1 KGHDR and CDR2 SFDVKD. The CDR3 is 14 amino acids. The CDR3 bases are TGTGCCATCAGTGAGCCGGGACAGGGGTACGAGCAGTACTTC. This translates into CAISEPGQGYEQYF.

The chain joins TRBV28 to TRBJ1-2; D gene uncertain. This CDR3 comprises 15 residues. Germline loops: CDR1 MDHEN, CDR2 SYDVKM. Trimming removed 8 bases at V and 3 bases at J, with 19 bases between. The CDR3 DNA sequence: TGTGCCAGCGCTAATAAACGGGAGGCGGACTATGGCTACACCTTC. Translation: CASANKREADYGYTF.

In this sample, this clonotype turned up a few times. J is TRBJ2-5 and V is TRBV10-3; 9 nucleotides match TRBD1. Germline CDR1 ENHRY, CDR2 SYGVKD. J was trimmed by 6 bases and V by 0 bases; bases with no gene match: 5. The CDR3 extends over 15 amino acids. In nucleotides, the CDR3 is TGTGCCATCAGTGAGTCAGGGGACAGGGTCAAGACCCAGTACTTC. Encoded protein: CAISESGDRVKTQYF.

This clonotype was recorded at least ten times. This chain joins TRBV29-1 and TRBJ2-7, with 7 positions matching TRBD1. V was pared by 4 bases and J by 3 bases, with 9 bases of the junction left unmatched. Germline V gives CDR1 SQVTM, CDR2 ANQGSEA. The CDR3 has 14 residues. In nucleotides, the CDR3 is TGCAGCGTTGTCCGGGACAGCGCCGTCTACGAGCAGTACTTC. Translated, it gives CSVVRDSAVYEQYF.

This clonotype showed up just a few times. CDR3 DNA: TGTGCCAGCAGTTACCCGGACGGACCAAATGAAAAACTGTTTTTT. This translates into CASSYPDGPNEKLFF. The J gene is TRBJ1-4, the V gene TRBV6-5; D unclear. The V gene lost 2 bases and the J gene lost 5 bases, with 12 bases spanning the gap. Germline CDR1 is MNHEY and CDR2 is SVGAGI. The CDR3 runs 15 residues.

The chain recombines TRBV7-6 with TRBJ2-4, with D uncertain. V lost 2 bases, J lost 6 bases, and 17 bases lay in between. The CDR3 totals 16 residues. CDR1 is SGHVS, CDR2 FNYEAQ, per germline. This CDR3 reads CASSLTPLDGPNIQYF. The DNA of the CDR3 is TGTGCCAGCAGCTTAACCCCCCTAGACGGGCCAAACATTCAGTACTTC.

V usage is TRBV6-6 and J usage is TRBJ1-5; 10 bases line up with TRBD1. Germline loops: CDR1 MNHNY, CDR2 SVGAGI (reference sequence). The CDR3 runs 15 residues. The V segment lost 2 bases and the J segment 4 bases; nucleotides outside the gene matches: 2. The CDR3: CASSYRQGANQPQHF. CDR3 DNA sequence: TGTGCCAGCAGTTACAGACAGGGGGCTAATCAGCCCCAGCATTTT.

The sample holds many counts of this clonotype. This chain uses TRBV7-9 with TRBJ1-1; tentatively, D is TRBD1 (5 bases). This CDR3 has 14 amino acids. In germline, CDR1 is SEHNR, CDR2 FQNEAQ (reference sequence). Trimming shortened V by 1 base and J by 1 base, and 7 bases separated the two germline ends. The CDR3 region is CASSLEGWNTEAFF. The DNA for the CDR3 is TGTGCCAGCAGCTTAGAGGGGTGGAACACTGAAGCTTTCTTT.